These 32 T cell receptor beta chains came from one sample sequenced in a study of blood T cell repertoires in COVID-19. Assay: immunoSEQ multiplex PCR; the TCRdb copy retains only in-frame clones and omits some. Of about 100,000 clones listed, 85% are singletons. Material: peripheral blood. These receptors all stem from a woman in her seventies with active or convalescent COVID-19.

This clone was seen only once. This sequence joins TRBV19 and TRBJ1-5; tentatively, D is TRBD1 (5 bases). V was shortened by 3 bases and J by 3 bases, with 12 bases between the two germline ends. Germline loops: CDR1 LNHDA, CDR2 SQIVND (reference sequence). The CDR3 contains 15 residues. The CDR3 sequence is CASSISWDSNQPQHF. The CDR3 DNA reads as TGTGCCAGTAGTATTAGTTGGGACTCCAATCAGCCCCAGCATTTT.

The genes are TRBV18 and TRBJ1-2; the match to TRBD1 covers 8 bases. CDR3 size: 15 residues. V shed 4 bases, J shed 3 bases, and the junction held 7 bases outside the gene matches. The germline V gene has CDR1 KGHSH and CDR2 LQKENI. The CDR3 is CASSLGQVRDYGYTF. The CDR3, as DNA: TGTGCCAGCTCACTGGGACAGGTTAGAGACTATGGCTACACCTTC.

This chain uses TRBV10-1 with TRBJ2-7; TRBD1 aligns across 10 bases. Germline values: CDR1 WNHNN, CDR2 SYGVQD (reference sequence). This CDR3 is 14 amino acids long. The V segment lost 11 bases and the J segment 5 bases; nucleotides outside the gene matches: 12. CDR3 bases: TGCGCCCGGCGGGGCGACAGGGGGCAGGACGAGCAGTACTTC. This encodes CARRGDRGQDEQYF.

The rearrangement joins TRBV18 to TRBJ1-1; the D gene is possibly TRBD1 (5 bases). The V gene's germline CDR1 is KGHSH and CDR2 LQKENI. This CDR3 comprises 14 residues. V was cut by 3 bases and J by 7 bases, with 15 bases left in between. CDR3 in DNA: TGTGCCAGCTCACCCCCGAGTGGGGCCTATGAAGCTTTCTTT. The encoded protein is CASSPPSGAYEAFF.

The CDR3: CASSDDSYEQYF. The CDR3 DNA sequence: TGCGCCAGCAGCGACGACAGTTACGAGCAGTACTTC. The rearrangement links TRBV5-1 to TRBJ2-7; a possible D gene is TRBD1 (5 bases). The CDR3 has 12 residues. Germline lookup yields CDR1 SGHRS and CDR2 YFSETQ. Trimming left V 4 bases short and J 4 bases short, with 9 bases between.

This sequence joins TRBV19 and TRBJ2-3; 9 bases match TRBD2. CDR1 LNHDA and CDR2 SQIVND come from the germline V gene (reference sequence). The ends lost 3 bases at V and 4 bases at J; junction bases unmatched: 8. CDR3 length: 16 residues. The CDR3 is CASSMNLLAGADTQYF. The CDR3 region has the DNA TGTGCCAGTAGTATGAACCTATTAGCGGGGGCAGATACGCAGTATTTT.

The V gene is TRBV28, the J gene TRBJ1-1; TRBD1 might be the D (6 bases). Trimming stripped 6 bases from V and 4 bases from J, with 21 bases between. CDR3 length: 16 amino acids. The germline V gene encodes CDR1 MDHEN and CDR2 SYDVKM. DNA for the CDR3: TGTGCCAGCAGCCAAACCAAGGGGGGGGCGAGCACTGAAGCTTTCTTT. Residues: CASSQTKGGASTEAFF.

The V call is TRBV4-1, the J call TRBJ1-5; no reliable D call. Germline V lookup: CDR1 MGHRA, CDR2 YSYEKL. This CDR3 contains 15 residues. V shed 1 base and J shed 6 bases, with 13 bases lying between them. CDR3 sequence (DNA): TGCGCCAGCAGCCAAGTAGTAATCGGGAGTCAGCCCCAGCATTTT. It encodes CASSQVVIGSQPQHF.

The sample holds one count of this clone. This chain's CDR3 is CASSTRDSYEQYF. CDR3 DNA: TGTGCCAGCAGCACCCGGGACAGCTACGAGCAGTACTTC. V gene TRBV9 combines with J gene TRBJ2-7; 7 nucleotides line up with TRBD1. The CDR3 length is 13 residues. Germline V gene lookup returns CDR1 SGDLS and CDR2 YYNGEE. Losses at the gene ends were 4 bases for V and 3 bases for J; bases not matched to a gene: 4.

The chain has TRBV30 and TRBJ2-3; 7 nucleotides align to TRBD1. Unmatched junction bases numbered 7, after V lost 1 base and J lost 0 bases. The germline CDR1 and CDR2 sequences are GTSNPN and SVGIG (reference sequence). The CDR3 is 16 amino acids. The CDR3 loop is CAWSAGQERSTDTQYF. In DNA, the CDR3 is TGTGCCTGGAGTGCTGGACAGGAAAGGAGCACAGATACGCAGTATTTT.

The chain is built from TRBV6-5 and TRBJ2-5; 13 bases match TRBD2. V was clipped by 7 bases and J by 4 bases; unmatched bases: 6. The CDR3 is 15 residues long. Germline CDR1 reads MNHEY; CDR2 reads SVGAGI. CDR3 nucleotide sequence: TGTGCCAGCAATTTTCGGACTAGCGGGGGAGAGACCCAGTACTTC. This translates into CASNFRTSGGETQYF.

This clone was recorded once. The CDR3 bases are TGTGCCAGCAGCCAAAACGCCGAGCTCGGGGAGACCCAGTACTTC. Amino acids: CASSQNAELGETQYF. The rearrangement joins TRBV4-2 to TRBJ2-5; D call uncertain. Germline V CDR1 and CDR2: LGHNA, YNFKEQ. The CDR3 sequence is 15 residues long. V dropped 2 bases and J dropped 5 bases, with 15 bases sitting between them.

The chain links TRBV7-2 to TRBJ1-1; 10 bases agree with TRBD1. Trimming took 5 bases from V and 3 from J; bases not matched to a gene: 3. The CDR3 covers 14 residues. Germline CDR1 reads SGHTA; CDR2 reads FQGNSA. Here the CDR3 reads CASSEDRGHTEAFF. Written as DNA, the CDR3 is TGTGCCAGCAGCGAAGACAGGGGGCACACTGAAGCTTTCTTT. Using reference TRBV7-2 and TRBJ1-1 for the parts outside the CDR3, the full variable domain is GAGVSQSPSNKVTEKGKDVELRCDPISGHTALYWYRQSLGQGLEFLIYFQGNSAPDKSGLPSDRFSAERTGGSVSTLTIQRTQQEDSAVYLCASSEDRGHTEAFFGQGTRLTVV.

This clone was observed once. The rearrangement uses TRBV29-1 and TRBJ2-3, with 9 bases that match TRBD2. Trimming took 5 bases from V and 5 from J; bases not matched to a gene: 5. Germline V CDR1 and CDR2: SQVTM, ANQGSEA. This CDR3 region has 13 residues. CDR3 region: CSVIAGVGDTQYF. Written as DNA, the CDR3 is TGCAGCGTTATAGCGGGAGTGGGAGATACGCAGTATTTT.

The gene calls are TRBV28 and TRBJ1-6; D is ambiguous. Germline lookup yields CDR1 MDHEN and CDR2 SYDVKM. V shed 4 bases and J shed 6 bases, with 10 bases lying between them. CDR3 length equals 14 residues. The chain's CDR3 is CASSWINSNSPLHF. The CDR3 coding sequence is TGTGCCAGCAGTTGGATAAACAGTAATTCACCCCTCCACTTT.

J is TRBJ2-3 and V is TRBV7-8, with D possibly being TRBD1 (6 bases). The CDR3 loop spans 15 amino acids. Germline V gene lookup returns CDR1 SGHVS and CDR2 FQNEAQ. V gave up 5 bases and J gave up 6 bases, with 18 bases separating them. The CDR3 loop is CASSLLANRVDTQYF. CDR3 bases: TGTGCCAGCAGCCTATTGGCCAACAGGGTTGATACGCAGTATTTT.

This chain connects TRBV18 to TRBJ2-2; D possibly corresponds to TRBD2 (5 bases). Germline V gene data show CDR1 as KGHSH and CDR2 as LQKENI. The CDR3 is 13 residues long. Between the trimmed V and J ends, which lost 3 bases and 5 bases, there was a span of 7 bases. The CDR3 reads CASSPERTGELFF. In DNA, the CDR3 is TGTGCCAGCTCACCGGAGCGGACCGGGGAGCTGTTTTTT.

This sequence joins TRBV28 and TRBJ1-1; D uncertain. The germline CDR1 and CDR2 sequences are MDHEN and SYDVKM. This CDR3 spans 13 amino acids. Trimming removed 3 bases from V and 2 bases from J, with 7 bases in between. CDR3 nucleotide sequence: TGTGCCAGCAGTTTCACAAGTAACACTGAAGCTTTCTTT. Amino acid sequence: CASSFTSNTEAFF.

This clone appeared once. The V gene is TRBV19, the J gene TRBJ1-4; 8 bases line up with TRBD1. Germline trimming cut 6 bases from V and 8 bases from J; bases unmatched to any gene: 8. The CDR3 length is 14 residues. Germline-derived CDR1 and CDR2 are LNHDA and SQIVND (reference sequence). CDR3 DNA: TGTGCCAGTAGAACGGACAGGGTCGGGGAAAAACTGTTTTTT. Its translation is CASRTDRVGEKLFF.

CDR3 sequence (DNA): TGTGCCAGCAGCCAAGAACTCCCGTGGGGGGGAGAAGGGAATGCCCAGCATTTT. It translates to CASSQELPWGGEGNAQHF. This chain joins TRBV3-1 (or the pseudogene TRBV3-2) and TRBJ1-5, with a possible D match to TRBD1 (5 bases). V gave up 0 bases and J gave up 11 bases, with 26 bases separating them. This CDR3 is built from 18 residues. Germline V gives CDR1 LGHDT, CDR2 YNNKEL (reference sequence).

The chain joins TRBV6-5 to TRBJ1-3, with D hard to call. The CDR3 consists of 14 residues. V was trimmed by 7 bases and J by 0 bases, leaving 10 bases between them. Germline assignment: CDR1 MNHEY and CDR2 SVGAGI. CDR3 coding DNA: TGTGCCAGCACCGAGGGTCTCTCTGGAAACACCATATATTTT. It translates to CASTEGLSGNTIYF.

The genes are TRBV20-1 and TRBJ1-2; 7 nucleotides align to TRBD1. CDR1 is DFQATT, CDR2 SNEGSKA, per germline (reference sequence). The CDR3 is 10 amino acids. V shed 6 bases, J shed 13 bases, and the junction held 8 bases outside the gene matches. The CDR3 bases are TGCAGTGCGGATAGACAGGGAAGCACCTTC. Translated: CSADRQGSTF.

The rearrangement uses TRBV10-3 and TRBJ2-1, with 7 bases fitting TRBD2. Germline CDR1 is ENHRY and CDR2 is SYGVKD. J was trimmed by 7 bases and V by 11 bases; bases with no gene match: 11. There are 13 residues in the CDR3. The CDR3 loop is CAATARLANEQFF. The CDR3 DNA reads as TGTGCCGCAACAGCTCGACTAGCAAATGAGCAGTTCTTC.

In this sample, this clone turned up once. The V gene is TRBV5-1, the J gene TRBJ2-7, with 7 bases identical to TRBD2. This CDR3 spans 16 amino acids. Germline V lookup: CDR1 SGHRS, CDR2 YFSETQ. V trimming: 4 bases; J trimming: 2 bases; junction bases outside the gene matches: 12. CDR3 sequence (DNA): TGCGCCAGCAGCCCTGCGCTGGGCGGGGGTACCTACGAGCAGTACTTC. Translation: CASSPALGGGTYEQYF. The full variable domain, its missing parts supplied by reference TRBV5-1 and TRBJ2-7, is KAGVTQTPRYLIKTRGQQVTLSCSPISGHRSVSWYQQTPGQGLQFLFEYFSETQRNKGNFPGRFSGRQFSNSRSEMNVSTLELGDSALYLCASSPALGGGTYEQYFGPGTRLTVT.

The genes are TRBV28 and TRBJ2-1, with D hard to call. V lost 7 bases and J 6 bases, leaving 19 bases between the germline ends. Germline V gene data show CDR1 as MDHEN and CDR2 as SYDVKM. The CDR3 has 15 residues. The CDR3 protein is CASTRSRQYLNEQFF. In nucleotides, the CDR3 is TGTGCCAGCACCCGAAGCAGGCAGTACCTCAATGAGCAGTTCTTC.

The chain uses TRBV5-1 and TRBJ1-1, with D perhaps matching TRBD1 (6 bases). The CDR3 covers 14 residues. V was shortened by 0 bases and J by 4 bases, with 10 bases between the two germline ends. Germline V lookup: CDR1 SGHRS, CDR2 YFSETQ. DNA of the CDR3: TGCGCCAGCAGCTTGGATCCAGGGGTCACTGAAGCTTTCTTT. Its translation is CASSLDPGVTEAFF.

This clone was counted a single time. The CDR3 DNA is TGTGCCAGCAGCTTAAAAGACAGCCCCAATTCACCCCTCCACTTT. Translation: CASSLKDSPNSPLHF. The chain is built from TRBV5-4 and TRBJ1-6; D is possibly TRBD1 (5 bases). V lost 2 bases and J 7 bases, leaving 13 bases between the germline ends. In germline, CDR1 is SGHNT, CDR2 YYREEE (reference sequence). The CDR3 length is 15 residues.

This sequence joins TRBV3-1 (or the pseudogene TRBV3-2) and TRBJ2-2; no clear D gene. V gave up 1 base and J gave up 4 bases, with 4 bases separating them. Germline V lookup: CDR1 LGHDT, CDR2 YNNKEL (reference sequence). This CDR3 region has 13 residues. CDR3 nucleotides: TGTGCCAGCAGCCAAGGCGGCACCGGGGAGCTGTTTTTT. Translated: CASSQGGTGELFF.

The gene calls are TRBV3-1 (or the pseudogene TRBV3-2) and TRBJ1-2; a possible D gene is TRBD1 (6 bases). This CDR3 contains 16 residues. Germline assignment: CDR1 LGHDT and CDR2 YNNKEL (reference sequence). V lost 1 base to trimming and J lost 0 bases, with 12 bases between them. CDR3 amino acids: CASSQALQGSNYGYTF. The CDR3 nucleotides read TGTGCCAGCAGCCAAGCACTACAGGGATCTAACTATGGCTACACCTTC.

J is TRBJ2-7 and V is TRBV4-2, with D possibly being TRBD1 (5 bases). The CDR3 is 14 amino acids. Germline CDR1 and CDR2: LGHNA and YNFKEQ. V was shortened by 1 base and J by 2 bases, with 9 bases between the two germline ends. CDR3 coding DNA: TGTGCCAGCAGCCAAGGGCAGGGAACCTACGAGCAGTACTTC. It specifies CASSQGQGTYEQYF.

The chain joins TRBV7-2 to TRBJ1-3, with D perhaps TRBD1 (6 bases). This CDR3 region has 17 residues. Germline CDR1 SGHTA, CDR2 FQGNSA. V dropped 5 bases and J dropped 1 base, with 18 bases sitting between them. CDR3 nucleotides: TGTGCCAGCAGCCATCAGGGGAACGCACTTTCTGGAAACACCATATATTTT. Protein product: CASSHQGNALSGNTIYF. Full variable domain (remainder filled in from reference TRBV7-2 and TRBJ1-3): GAGVSQSPSNKVTEKGKDVELRCDPISGHTALYWYRQSLGQGLEFLIYFQGNSAPDKSGLPSDRFSAERTGGSVSTLTIQRTQQEDSAVYLCASSHQGNALSGNTIYFGEGSWLTVV.

The V and J genes are TRBV19 and TRBJ1-2; 9 nucleotides line up with TRBD1. The V segment lost 3 bases and the J segment 6 bases; nucleotides outside the gene matches: 8. The CDR3 is 15 residues long. The germline gives CDR1 LNHDA, CDR2 SQIVND (reference sequence). DNA of the CDR3: TGTGCCAGTAGTATGCGCGGGACAGGGACCGATGGCTACACCTTC. Its protein is CASSMRGTGTDGYTF.